This TCR beta chain was profiled in a study of Graves' ophthalmopathy and Graves' hyperthyroidism. Study background: Ahead of any treatment, peripheral blood was obtained at the initial diagnosis. Study results and caveats: A 13-signature model separated ophthalmopathy from stable hyperthyroidism, reaching roughly 85% sensitivity and around 79% specificity cross-validated.

Trimming removed 5 bases from V and 2 bases from J, with 18 bases in between. Germline CDR1 reads MNHNS; CDR2 reads SASEGT. This CDR3 spans 16 amino acids. Clinicians made diagnoses from clinical symptoms, serum thyroxine, TRAb, thyroid ultrasound and orbital computed tomography. This clonotype showed up many times. Its antigen is currently unknown. The TCR beta CDR3 regions underwent amplification from RNA transcripts. Amplification began with first-round RT-PCR using HTBI primers, then second-round multiplex PCR was performed. TCRdb re-derived calls from the multiplex PCR reads in MiXCR, one entry per CDR3 protein. The repertoire has fewer than 650,000 distinct CDR3 sequences, 20% to 25% of them found once; the top ten carry around 6.5%.

Sequencing used peripheral blood. This clonotype was sampled from a woman aged 18-29 years with stable Graves' hyperthyroidism. Some clones in this sample may be carry-over from other donors' samples. V gene TRBV6-1 combines with J gene TRBJ1-2; D not resolved. This CDR3 reads CASSPRLQAGNYGYTF. The CDR3 DNA is TGTGCCAGCAGTCCCCGACTGCAGGCCGGGAACTATGGCTACACCTTC.